This TCR beta chain was documented in a study of blood T cell repertoires in COVID-19. Original data processing: Nucleated cell number was recorded as an estimate derived from reference gene primer amplification. Measured with immunoSEQ multiplex PCR; TCRdb has only the in-frame clones, and not every one. Clonal size and the V and J genes are those of that table, whereas D and trimming came from the DNA. The data contain some 83,000 clones, roughly 89% of them seen just once; the ten biggest clones take up roughly 5.3%. V shed 7 bases and J shed 7 bases, with 10 bases lying between them. CDR3 size: 11 residues.

The sequence derives from a woman older than 75 with active or convalescent COVID-19. Source material: peripheral blood. The chain is built from TRBV12-3 or TRBV12-4 and TRBJ2-5; no definite D call. CDR3 region: CASTARGTQYF. CDR3 in DNA: TGTGCCAGCACCGCCCGCGGGACCCAGTACTTC.